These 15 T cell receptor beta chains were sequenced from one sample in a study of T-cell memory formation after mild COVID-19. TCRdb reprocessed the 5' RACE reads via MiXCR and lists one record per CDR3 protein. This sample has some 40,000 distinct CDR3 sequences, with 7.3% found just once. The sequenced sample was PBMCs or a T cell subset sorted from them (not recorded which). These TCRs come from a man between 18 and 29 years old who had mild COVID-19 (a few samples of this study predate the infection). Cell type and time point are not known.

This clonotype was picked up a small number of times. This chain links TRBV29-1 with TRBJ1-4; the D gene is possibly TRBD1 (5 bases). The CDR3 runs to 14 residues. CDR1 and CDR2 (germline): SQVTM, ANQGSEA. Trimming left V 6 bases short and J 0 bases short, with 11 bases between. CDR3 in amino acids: CSVLTDPTNEKLFF. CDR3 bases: TGCAGCGTCTTGACAGACCCAACTAATGAAAAACTGTTTTTT.

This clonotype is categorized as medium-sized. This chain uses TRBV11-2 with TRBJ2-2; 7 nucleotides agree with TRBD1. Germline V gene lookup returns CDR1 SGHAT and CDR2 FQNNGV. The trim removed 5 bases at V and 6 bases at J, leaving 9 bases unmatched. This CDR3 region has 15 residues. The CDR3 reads CASSPTGVAAGELFF. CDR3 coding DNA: TGTGCCAGCAGCCCTACAGGGGTAGCCGCCGGGGAGCTGTTTTTT.

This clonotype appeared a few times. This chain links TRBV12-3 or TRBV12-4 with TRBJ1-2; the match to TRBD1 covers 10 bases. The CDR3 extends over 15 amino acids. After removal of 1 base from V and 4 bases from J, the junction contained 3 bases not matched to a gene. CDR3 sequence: CASSLGQGAFYGYTF. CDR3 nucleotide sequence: TGTGCCAGCAGTTTAGGACAGGGGGCCTTCTATGGCTACACCTTC.

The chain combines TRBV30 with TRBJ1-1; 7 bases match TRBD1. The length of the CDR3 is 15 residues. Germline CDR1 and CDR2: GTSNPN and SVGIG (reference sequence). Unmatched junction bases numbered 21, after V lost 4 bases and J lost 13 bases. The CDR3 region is CAWTYPDRVSRAGFF. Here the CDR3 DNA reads TGTGCCTGGACCTATCCTGACAGGGTAAGCCGAGCGGGTTTCTTT.

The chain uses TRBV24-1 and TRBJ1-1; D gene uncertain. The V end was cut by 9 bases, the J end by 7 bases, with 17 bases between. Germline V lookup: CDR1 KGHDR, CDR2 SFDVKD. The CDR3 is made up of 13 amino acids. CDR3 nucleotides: TGTGCCACCGGCAGACATCATACGAGTGAAGCTTTCTTT. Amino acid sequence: CATGRHHTSEAFF.

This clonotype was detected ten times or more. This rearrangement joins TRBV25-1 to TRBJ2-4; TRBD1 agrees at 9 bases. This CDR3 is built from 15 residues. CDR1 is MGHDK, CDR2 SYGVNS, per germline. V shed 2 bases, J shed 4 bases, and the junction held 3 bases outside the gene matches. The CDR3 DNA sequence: TGTGCCAGCAGTGAAGCCGGGACAGGGAAAAACATTCAGTACTTC. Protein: CASSEAGTGKNIQYF.

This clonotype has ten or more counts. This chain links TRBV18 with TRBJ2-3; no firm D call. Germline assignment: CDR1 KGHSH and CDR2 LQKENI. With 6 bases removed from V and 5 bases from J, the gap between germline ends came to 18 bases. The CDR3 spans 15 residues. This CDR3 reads CASSTSDHPGDTQYF. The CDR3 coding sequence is TGTGCCAGCTCTACCTCGGACCATCCTGGAGATACGCAGTATTTT.

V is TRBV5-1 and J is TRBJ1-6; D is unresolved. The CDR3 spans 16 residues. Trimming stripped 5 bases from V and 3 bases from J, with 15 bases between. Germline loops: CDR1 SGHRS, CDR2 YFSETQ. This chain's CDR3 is CASSLSRADYNSPLHF. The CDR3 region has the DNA TGCGCCAGCAGTCTTTCTAGGGCCGACTATAATTCACCCCTCCACTTT.

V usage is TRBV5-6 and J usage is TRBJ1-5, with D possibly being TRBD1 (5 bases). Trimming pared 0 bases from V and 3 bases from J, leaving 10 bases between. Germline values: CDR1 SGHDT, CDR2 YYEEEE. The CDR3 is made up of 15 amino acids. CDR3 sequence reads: CASSLGVGPNQPQHF. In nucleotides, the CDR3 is TGTGCCAGCAGCTTGGGTGTGGGACCCAATCAGCCCCAGCATTTT.

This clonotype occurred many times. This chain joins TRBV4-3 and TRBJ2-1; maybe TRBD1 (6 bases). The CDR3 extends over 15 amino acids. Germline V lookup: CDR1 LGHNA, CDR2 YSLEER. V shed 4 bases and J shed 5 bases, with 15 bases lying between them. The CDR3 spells CASSPGQSLHNEQFF. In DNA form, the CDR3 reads TGCGCCAGCAGCCCGGGACAATCTCTGCACAATGAGCAGTTCTTC.

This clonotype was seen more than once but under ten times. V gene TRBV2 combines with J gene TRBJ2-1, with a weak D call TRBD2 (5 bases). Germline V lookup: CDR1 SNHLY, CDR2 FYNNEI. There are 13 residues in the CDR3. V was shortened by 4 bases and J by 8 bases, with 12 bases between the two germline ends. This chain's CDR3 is CASSVLAIYEQFF. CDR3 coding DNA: TGTGCCAGCAGTGTCCTAGCTATTTATGAGCAGTTCTTC.

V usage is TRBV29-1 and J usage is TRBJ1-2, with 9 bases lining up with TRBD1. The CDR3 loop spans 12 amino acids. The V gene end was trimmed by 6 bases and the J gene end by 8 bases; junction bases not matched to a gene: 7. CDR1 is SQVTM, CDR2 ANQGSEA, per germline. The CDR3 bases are TGCAGCGTCGGGACAGGGATAATCGGCTACACCTTC. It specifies CSVGTGIIGYTF.

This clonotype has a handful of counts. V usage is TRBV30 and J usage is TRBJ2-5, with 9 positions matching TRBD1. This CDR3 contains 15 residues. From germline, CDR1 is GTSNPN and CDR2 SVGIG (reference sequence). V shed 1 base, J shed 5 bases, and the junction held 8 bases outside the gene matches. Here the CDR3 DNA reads TGTGCCTGGAGTGGGGACAGGGTCGGTTCGGAGACCCAGTACTTC. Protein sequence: CAWSGDRVGSETQYF.

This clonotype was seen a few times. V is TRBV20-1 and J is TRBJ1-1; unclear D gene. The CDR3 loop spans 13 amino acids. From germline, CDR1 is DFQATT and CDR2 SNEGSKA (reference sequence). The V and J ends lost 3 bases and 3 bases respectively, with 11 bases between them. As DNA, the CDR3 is TGCAGTGCTAGGGAAGACCGGTACACTGAAGCTTTCTTT. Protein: CSAREDRYTEAFF.

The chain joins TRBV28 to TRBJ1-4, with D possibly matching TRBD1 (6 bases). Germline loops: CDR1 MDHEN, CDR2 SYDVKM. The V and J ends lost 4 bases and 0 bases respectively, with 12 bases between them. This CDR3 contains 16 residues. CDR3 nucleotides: TGTGCCAGCAGTTCCCCAGGGGTTACAACTAATGAAAAACTGTTTTTT. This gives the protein CASSSPGVTTNEKLFF.